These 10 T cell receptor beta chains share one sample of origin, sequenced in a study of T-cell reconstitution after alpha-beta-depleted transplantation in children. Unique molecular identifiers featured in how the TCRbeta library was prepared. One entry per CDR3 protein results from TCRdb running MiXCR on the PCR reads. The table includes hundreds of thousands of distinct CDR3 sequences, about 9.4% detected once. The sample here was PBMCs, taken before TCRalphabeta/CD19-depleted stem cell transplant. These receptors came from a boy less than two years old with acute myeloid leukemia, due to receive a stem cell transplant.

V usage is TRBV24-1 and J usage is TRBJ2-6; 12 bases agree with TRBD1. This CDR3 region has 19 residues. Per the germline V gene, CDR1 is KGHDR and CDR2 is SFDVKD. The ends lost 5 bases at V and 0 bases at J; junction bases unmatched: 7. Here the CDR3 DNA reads TGTGCCACCAGTGCGCGGGACAGGGGGCCAGGCTCTGGGGCCAACGTCCTGACTTTC. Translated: CATSARDRGPGSGANVLTF.

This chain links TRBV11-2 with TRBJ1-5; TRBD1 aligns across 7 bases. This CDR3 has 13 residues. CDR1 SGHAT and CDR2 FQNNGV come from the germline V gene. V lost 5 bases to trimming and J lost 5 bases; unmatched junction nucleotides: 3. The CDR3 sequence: CASSRRGHQPQHF. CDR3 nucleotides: TGTGCCAGCAGCCGAAGGGGGCATCAGCCCCAGCATTTT.

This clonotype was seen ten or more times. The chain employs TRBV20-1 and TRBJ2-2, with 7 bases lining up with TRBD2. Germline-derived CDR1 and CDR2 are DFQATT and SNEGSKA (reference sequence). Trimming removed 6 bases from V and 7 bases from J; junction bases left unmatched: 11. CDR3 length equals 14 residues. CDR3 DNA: TGCAGTGCAGAACTAGCGACACCGGGCGGGGAGCTGTTTTTT. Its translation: CSAELATPGGELFF.

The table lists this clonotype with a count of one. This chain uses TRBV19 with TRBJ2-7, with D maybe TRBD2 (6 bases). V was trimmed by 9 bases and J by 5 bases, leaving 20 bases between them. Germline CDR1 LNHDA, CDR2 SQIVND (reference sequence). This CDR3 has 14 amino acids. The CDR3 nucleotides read TGTGCCAGCCGGGACTTAACTGGAGGTCACGAGCAGTACTTC. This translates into CASRDLTGGHEQYF.

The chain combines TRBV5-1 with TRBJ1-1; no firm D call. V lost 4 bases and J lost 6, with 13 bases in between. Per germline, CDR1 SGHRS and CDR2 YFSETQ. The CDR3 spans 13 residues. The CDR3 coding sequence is TGCGCCAGCAGCCTTGGACCTCTAGCTGAAGCTTTCTTT. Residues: CASSLGPLAEAFF.

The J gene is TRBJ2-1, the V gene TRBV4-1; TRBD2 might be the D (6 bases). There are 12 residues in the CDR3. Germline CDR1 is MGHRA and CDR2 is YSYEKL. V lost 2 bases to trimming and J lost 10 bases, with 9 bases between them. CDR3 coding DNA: TGCGCCAGCAGCCAAAAAAGCGGGGAGCAGTTCTTC. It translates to CASSQKSGEQFF.

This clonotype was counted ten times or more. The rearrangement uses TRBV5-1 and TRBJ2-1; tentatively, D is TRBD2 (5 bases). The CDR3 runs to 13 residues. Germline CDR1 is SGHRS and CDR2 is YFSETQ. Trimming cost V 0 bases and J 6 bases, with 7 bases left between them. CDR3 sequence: CASSLEGLNEQFF. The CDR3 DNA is TGCGCCAGCAGCTTGGAAGGACTCAATGAGCAGTTCTTC.

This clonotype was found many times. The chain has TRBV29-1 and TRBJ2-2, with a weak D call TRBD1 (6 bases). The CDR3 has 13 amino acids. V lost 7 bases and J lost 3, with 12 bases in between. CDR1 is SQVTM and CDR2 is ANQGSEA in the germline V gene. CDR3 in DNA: TGCAGCGCCCGGGACATTCACACCGGGGAGCTGTTTTTT. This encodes CSARDIHTGELFF.

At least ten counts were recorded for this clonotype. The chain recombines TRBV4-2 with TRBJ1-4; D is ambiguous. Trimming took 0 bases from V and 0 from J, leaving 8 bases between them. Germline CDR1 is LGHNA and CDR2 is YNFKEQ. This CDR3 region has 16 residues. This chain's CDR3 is CASSQEAISTNEKLFF. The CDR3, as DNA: TGTGCCAGCAGCCAAGAGGCGATCTCAACTAATGAAAAACTGTTTTTT.

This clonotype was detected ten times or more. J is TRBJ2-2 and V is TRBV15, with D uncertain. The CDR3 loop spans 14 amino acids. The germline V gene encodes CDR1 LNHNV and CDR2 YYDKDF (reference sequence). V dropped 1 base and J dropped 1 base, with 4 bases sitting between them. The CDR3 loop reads CATSRGLNTGELFF. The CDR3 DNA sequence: TGTGCCACCAGCAGAGGACTGAACACCGGGGAGCTGTTTTTT. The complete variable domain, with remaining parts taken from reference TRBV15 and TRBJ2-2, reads DAMVIQNPRYQVTQFGKPVTLSCSQTLNHNVMYWYQQKSSQAPKLLFHYYDKDFNNEADTPDNFQSRRPNTSFCFLDIRSPGLGDTAMYLCATSRGLNTGELFFGEGSRLTVL.